The 11 T cell receptor beta chains in this list originate from one sample, sequenced in a study of human T cells and chemical hapten exposure. TCRdb called the RACE reads again in MiXCR, with one record for every CDR3 protein. This repertoire shows about 130,000 distinct CDR3 sequences, approximately 9.5% found once; its top ten account for 1.5% to 2%. Time point defined: healthy volunteer bleed at 2 weeks. Extraction yielded total RNA from whole blood (unfractionated). What was sequenced was whole blood. All receptors derive from a male donor in good health. Some clones in this sample may be carry-over from other donors' samples.

Only a few counts were recorded for this clonotype. CDR3 nucleotides: TGTGCCAGCAGCGCCCGACAGGGAAACTATGGCTACACCTTC. Translating it yields CASSARQGNYGYTF. The V gene is TRBV7-9, the J gene TRBJ1-2, with 7 bases fitting TRBD1. Per the germline V gene, CDR1 is SEHNR and CDR2 is FQNEAQ (reference sequence). CDR3 length: 14 amino acids. J gave up 2 bases and V 5 bases, and 5 bases lay outside the gene matches.

This clonotype was recorded many times. This chain links TRBV6-5 with TRBJ2-5; D perhaps matches TRBD2 (5 bases). V was trimmed by 0 bases and J by 0 bases, leaving 8 bases between them. This CDR3 comprises 15 residues. The germline CDR1 and CDR2 sequences are MNHEY and SVGAGI. In nucleotides, the CDR3 is TGTGCCAGCAGTTACTCGACCGGGAACCAAGAGACCCAGTACTTC. Translated, it gives CASSYSTGNQETQYF.

The chain joins TRBV14 to TRBJ2-1; D tentatively fits TRBD1 or TRBD2 (6 bases each). The CDR3 is made up of 15 amino acids. The V and J ends lost 4 bases and 6 bases respectively, with 16 bases between them. Germline CDR1 reads SGHDN; CDR2 reads FVKESK. CDR3 residues: CASSPPGGLSNEQFF. In DNA, the CDR3 is TGTGCCAGCAGCCCCCCCGGGGGCTTGAGCAATGAGCAGTTCTTC.

V gene TRBV12-3 or TRBV12-4 combines with J gene TRBJ2-5; D is unclear. The CDR3 is 11 amino acids. V lost 3 bases and J lost 5, with 4 bases in between. The CDR3 DNA is TGTGCCAGCAGTTTGTACGAGACCCAGTACTTC. It is translated as CASSLYETQYF.

The J gene is TRBJ1-5, the V gene TRBV12-3 or TRBV12-4; 7 bases map to TRBD1. Trimming took 5 bases from V and 6 from J; bases not matched to a gene: 4. This CDR3 is built from 13 residues. CDR3 sequence: CASSDREAQPQHF. CDR3 nucleotide sequence: TGTGCCAGCAGTGACAGGGAAGCTCAGCCCCAGCATTTT.

The rearrangement uses TRBV29-1 and TRBJ2-7; weak D call: TRBD1 (6 bases). V was cut by 8 bases and J by 4 bases, with 12 bases left in between. The CDR3 runs 11 residues. CDR1 is SQVTM and CDR2 is ANQGSEA in the germline V gene. CDR3 in amino acids: CSIRTAYEQYF. The CDR3 nucleotides are TGCAGCATTAGGACAGCGTACGAGCAGTACTTC.

Comments on this clonotype: Here the CDR3 omits its conserved ending phenylalanine or tryptophan, so a read error is the likely source. The chain joins TRBV12-3 or TRBV12-4 to TRBJ2-2; 14 bases are a match to TRBD2. The CDR3 loop spans 15 amino acids. The J segment lost 7 bases and the V segment lost 6 bases, leaving 4 bases of the junction unmatched. The CDR3 nucleotides read TGTGCCAGCAGCTCGACTAGCGGGAGGGTCGGGGAGCTGTTTTCT. Residues: CASSSTSGRVGELFS.

This clonotype was seen many times. V and J are TRBV9 and TRBJ2-5, with D perhaps matching TRBD2 (5 bases). This CDR3 has 15 amino acids. The germline V and J ends were trimmed by 3 bases and 1 base, with 13 bases remaining between them. The germline V gene has CDR1 SGDLS and CDR2 YYNGEE. This CDR3 is CASSGATGSQETQYF. Written as DNA, the CDR3 is TGTGCCAGCAGCGGGGCAACGGGGTCCCAAGAGACCCAGTACTTC.

This clonotype was counted between two and nine times. The chain carries TRBV19 and TRBJ1-5; 8 nucleotides line up with TRBD1. CDR1 LNHDA and CDR2 SQIVND come from the germline V gene (reference sequence). Trimming cost V 5 bases and J 4 bases; bases outside gene matches: 7. The CDR3 consists of 15 residues. In DNA form, the CDR3 reads TGTGCCAGTAGTCCTGGGACAGGACAGAATCAGCCCCAGCATTTT. Its protein product is CASSPGTGQNQPQHF.

This chain uses TRBV4-2 with TRBJ1-6, with a possible D match to TRBD1 (5 bases). V shed 0 bases and J shed 4 bases, with 13 bases lying between them. Germline values: CDR1 LGHNA, CDR2 YNFKEQ. There are 17 residues in the CDR3. CDR3 loop: CASSQDRGLDYNSPLHF. The DNA for the CDR3 is TGTGCCAGCAGCCAAGATCGGGGGTTGGATTATAATTCACCCCTCCACTTT.

CDR3 loop: CASSSNPATGGSGNTIYF. CDR3 bases: TGTGCCAGCAGCTCGAACCCGGCAACAGGGGGCTCTGGAAACACCATATATTTT. The chain recombines TRBV7-6 with TRBJ1-3; TRBD1 matches 8 bases. Germline V lookup: CDR1 SGHVS, CDR2 FNYEAQ. The CDR3 has 18 amino acids. V was clipped by 4 bases and J by 0 bases; unmatched bases: 11.